This passage covers 20 T cell receptor beta chains from one sample sequenced in a study of blood T cells in healthy people across ages. Primed by a sample-barcoded 5' primer and a J-beta primer mix, a second PCR proceeded for roughly 6 to 12 cycles. Using its own MiXCR run on the 5' RACE reads, TCRdb lists one record per CDR3 protein. This sample yields approximately 790,000 distinct CDR3 sequences, of which around 68% are seen a single time; 25% to 35% belongs to the top ten. Sequencing used blood. The receptors were sampled from a man aged 25-45 years in good health.

A word on this clonotype: Sequence at one end of the junction differs from germline and may be a read error. The chain has TRBV15 and TRBJ1-2, with D maybe TRBD1 (6 bases). Per germline, CDR1 LNHNV and CDR2 YYDKDF (reference sequence). The CDR3 is 12 residues long. The CDR3 region has the DNA TGTGCCACCAGCAGAGACAGGGGTGGCTTCACCTTC. It codes for CATSRDRGGFTF. Full variable domain (rest looked up from reference TRBV15 and TRBJ1-2): DAMVIQNPRYQVTQFGKPVTLSCSQTLNHNVMYWYQQKSSQAPKLLFHYYDKDFNNEADTPDNFQSRRPNTSFCFLDIRSPGLGDTAMYLCATSRDRGGFTFGSGTRLTVV.

This clonotype has only a few counts. The CDR3 loop reads CASSTGTSGQETQYF. In DNA, the CDR3 is TGTGCCAGCAGCACCGGGACTAGCGGGCAAGAGACCCAGTACTTC. The chain has TRBV12-3 or TRBV12-4 and TRBJ2-5, with 12 bases matching TRBD2. The CDR3 consists of 15 residues. The V segment lost 6 bases and the J segment 2 bases; nucleotides outside the gene matches: 4.

The chain employs TRBV7-2 and TRBJ2-5, with D possibly matching TRBD1 (6 bases). Germline CDR1 and CDR2: SGHTA and FQGNSA. This CDR3 region has 15 residues. V lost 3 bases to trimming and J lost 11 bases, with 22 bases between them. For the CDR3, the DNA is TGTGCCAGCAGCTTCCAAGCGGACAGATCGAATGAGCAGTACTTC. Its translation is CASSFQADRSNEQYF.

CDR3 sequence (DNA): TGTGCCAGCAGCGTAGGAACTAGCGGGTCCGGGGAGCTGTTTTTT. Its translation: CASSVGTSGSGELFF. The V gene is TRBV9, the J gene TRBJ2-2; 9 positions match TRBD2. The CDR3 has 15 residues. The germline CDR1 and CDR2 sequences are SGDLS and YYNGEE. V lost 0 bases and J lost 6; bases outside the gene matches: 3.

The gene calls are TRBV20-1 and TRBJ2-1; 8 positions match TRBD2. V was pared by 4 bases and J by 4 bases, with 9 bases of the junction left unmatched. Germline V gene data show CDR1 as DFQATT and CDR2 as SNEGSKA (reference sequence). The CDR3 length is 15 residues. The CDR3: CSAIPAGARYNEQFF. In DNA, the CDR3 is TGCAGTGCTATCCCAGCGGGGGCTCGGTACAATGAGCAGTTCTTC.

Only a few counts were recorded for this clonotype. In DNA form, the CDR3 reads TGTGCCAGCAGCGTAGGTTCAGGGGGTAGCGGGGCCCCCTACGAGCAGTACTTC. Amino acid sequence: CASSVGSGGSGAPYEQYF. The chain couples TRBV9 to TRBJ2-7, with D maybe TRBD2 (8 bases). The CDR3 has 18 residues. Germline loops: CDR1 SGDLS, CDR2 YYNGEE. Trimming shortened V by 0 bases and J by 2 bases, and 21 bases separated the two germline ends.

The J gene is TRBJ2-3, the V gene TRBV29-1; no clear D. V shed 3 bases and J shed 2 bases, with 9 bases lying between them. The CDR3 runs to 13 residues. The V gene's germline CDR1 is SQVTM and CDR2 ANQGSEA. CDR3 region: CSVESQNTDTQYF. The CDR3 bases are TGCAGCGTTGAGAGCCAGAACACAGATACGCAGTATTTT.

This clonotype was recorded a few times. The J gene is TRBJ2-5, the V gene TRBV7-2; 10 nucleotides agree with TRBD1. The CDR3 loop spans 16 amino acids. V trimming: 5 bases; J trimming: 5 bases; junction bases outside the gene matches: 11. Germline-derived CDR1 and CDR2 are SGHTA and FQGNSA. CDR3 amino acids: CASSKEPGQGMETQYF. DNA for the CDR3: TGTGCCAGCAGCAAGGAGCCGGGACAGGGGATGGAGACCCAGTACTTC.

The chain carries TRBV5-5 and TRBJ2-2; possible D gene TRBD1, 5 bases. CDR3 length: 15 amino acids. Germline loops: CDR1 SGHKS, CDR2 YYEKEE (reference sequence). Trimming took 0 bases from V and 3 from J, leaving 9 bases between them. Here the CDR3 reads CASSLGQTHTGELFF. The CDR3 DNA reads TGTGCCAGCAGCTTGGGACAGACACACACCGGGGAGCTGTTTTTT. The full variable domain, with the rest looked up from reference TRBV5-5 and TRBJ2-2, is DAGVTQSPTHLIKTRGQQVTLRCSPISGHKSVSWYQQVLGQGPQFIFQYYEKEERGRGNFPDRFSARQFPNYSSELNVNALLLGDSALYLCASSLGQTHTGELFFGEGSRLTVL.

The gene calls are TRBV5-5 and TRBJ2-3; D is uncertain. Trimming stripped 4 bases from V and 0 bases from J, with 15 bases between. The CDR3 contains 16 residues. Germline-derived CDR1 and CDR2 are SGHKS and YYEKEE (reference sequence). As DNA, the CDR3 is TGTGCCAGCAGCCCCCTTGGTCCTACTAGCACAGATACGCAGTATTTT. Translated: CASSPLGPTSTDTQYF.

The rearrangement links TRBV12-3 or TRBV12-4 to TRBJ2-7; D may correspond to TRBD1 or TRBD2 (5 bases each). The CDR3 extends over 13 amino acids. V lost 7 bases and J 2 bases, leaving 12 bases between the germline ends. The CDR3 sequence is CASTRDGPYEQYF. In DNA, the CDR3 is TGTGCCAGCACTCGGGACGGCCCCTACGAGCAGTACTTC.

J is TRBJ2-3 and V is TRBV9; possibly TRBD1 or TRBD2 for D (5 bases each). The germline CDR1 and CDR2 sequences are SGDLS and YYNGEE. The CDR3 totals 12 residues. Trimming stripped 0 bases from V and 10 bases from J, with 9 bases between. CDR3 residues: CASSVVEGSQYF. The CDR3 region has the DNA TGTGCCAGCAGCGTAGTAGAGGGGTCGCAGTATTTT.

The chain employs TRBV28 and TRBJ2-1; 7 bases align to TRBD1. Germline lookup yields CDR1 MDHEN and CDR2 SYDVKM. Trimming removed 6 bases from V and 3 bases from J; junction bases left unmatched: 5. CDR3 length: 14 amino acids. The CDR3 sequence: CASRTGQNYNEQFF. CDR3 bases: TGTGCCAGCAGAACGGGACAGAACTACAATGAGCAGTTCTTC.

The chain uses TRBV28 and TRBJ1-1; 7 bases match TRBD1. The CDR3 consists of 15 residues. Germline-derived CDR1 and CDR2 are MDHEN and SYDVKM. V dropped 3 bases and J dropped 4; count of bases not matched to a gene: 8. CDR3 amino acids: CASSFHPPGGTEAFF. CDR3 sequence (DNA): TGTGCCAGCAGTTTCCATCCCCCAGGGGGCACTGAAGCTTTCTTT.

This clonotype was seen a few times. The chain employs TRBV7-9 and TRBJ2-7, with D hard to call. The germline V gene encodes CDR1 SEHNR and CDR2 FQNEAQ (reference sequence). The CDR3 is 14 amino acids. The V and J ends lost 4 bases and 4 bases respectively, with 14 bases between them. For the CDR3, the DNA is TGTGCCAGCAGCTATAGCTCTCTGGCGTACGAGCAGTACTTC. Protein: CASSYSSLAYEQYF.

The CDR3 region has the DNA TGTGCCAGCAGGGGACAGGGGGCGAATTCACCCCTCCACTTT. Its protein product is CASRGQGANSPLHF. The V gene is TRBV2, the J gene TRBJ1-6, with TRBD1 identical over 12 bases. This CDR3 is 14 amino acids long. V trimming: 6 bases; J trimming: 7 bases; junction bases outside the gene matches: 1. Germline-derived CDR1 and CDR2 are SNHLY and FYNNEI.

This chain links TRBV6-2 or TRBV6-3 with TRBJ1-5; D perhaps matches TRBD1 (6 bases). This CDR3 has 14 amino acids. Germline CDR1 reads MNHEY; CDR2 reads SVGEGT. The V end was cut by 3 bases, the J end by 6 bases, with 12 bases between. The CDR3, as DNA: TGTGCCAGCAGTTATCCAGGGGAGGTTCAGCCCCAGCATTTT. This codes for CASSYPGEVQPQHF.

The chain couples TRBV9 to TRBJ2-3, with 7 bases that match TRBD1. Germline V CDR1 and CDR2: SGDLS, YYNGEE. The CDR3 extends over 13 amino acids. V shed 4 bases and J 4 bases; nucleotides not matched to a gene: 3. The CDR3 sequence: CASSKTGSDTQYF. CDR3 DNA sequence: TGTGCCAGCAGCAAGACAGGGTCAGATACGCAGTATTTT.

This clonotype was seen a few times. The chain couples TRBV5-1 to TRBJ2-6, with D maybe TRBD2 (5 bases). This CDR3 contains 16 residues. V lost 3 bases, J lost 1 base, and 11 bases lay in between. Per germline, CDR1 SGHRS and CDR2 YFSETQ. This chain's CDR3 is CASSYYAGSGANVLTF. The DNA for the CDR3 is TGCGCCAGCAGCTATTACGCGGGTTCTGGGGCCAACGTCCTGACTTTC.

This clonotype has just one count. This chain connects TRBV29-1 to TRBJ1-2, with D unresolved. The CDR3 runs to 13 residues. Between the trimmed V and J ends, which lost 1 base and 3 bases, there was a span of 9 bases. CDR1 and CDR2 from the germline V gene are SQVTM and ANQGSEA. CDR3 amino acids: CSVEGGIDYGYTF. The CDR3 nucleotides read TGCAGCGTTGAAGGGGGTATCGACTATGGCTACACCTTC.